The clone carrying this T cell receptor (beta chain) was detected many times. This specimen comes from a study of identical twins. TCRdb reprocessed the 5' RACE reads with MiXCR, giving one entry per CDR3 protein. The sample includes some 230,000 distinct CDR3 sequences, approximately 7.1% of them seen just once. V lost 3 bases to trimming and J lost 7 bases, with 14 bases between them. Germline CDR1 and CDR2: SGHRS and YFSETQ. The CDR3 is 13 amino acids. This sample also appeared in a second study, on T cells expressing NK-cell markers. As reported in that work: The same clonotypes also predominated in the CD3+CD56-NKG2C+ fraction of several donors.

Sequenced input: CD8+ T cells sorted from blood. This chain links TRBV5-1 with TRBJ2-7; D is undetermined. The sequence derives from a woman aged 18-29 years in good health. The CDR3 nucleotides are TGCGCCAGCAGCTCTCAACACCACCCGGAGCAGTACTTC. It translates to CASSSQHHPEQYF.